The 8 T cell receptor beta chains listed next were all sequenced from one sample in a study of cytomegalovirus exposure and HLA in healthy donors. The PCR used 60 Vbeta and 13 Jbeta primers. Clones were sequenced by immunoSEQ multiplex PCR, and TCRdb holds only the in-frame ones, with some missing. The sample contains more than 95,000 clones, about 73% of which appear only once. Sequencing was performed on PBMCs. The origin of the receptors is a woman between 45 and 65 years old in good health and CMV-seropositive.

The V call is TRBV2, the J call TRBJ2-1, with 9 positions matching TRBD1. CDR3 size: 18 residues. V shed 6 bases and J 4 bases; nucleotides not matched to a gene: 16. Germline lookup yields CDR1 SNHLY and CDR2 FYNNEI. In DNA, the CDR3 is TGTGCCAGCAGCCCCTTAGGCTCGGGGACAGGGAATTACAATGAGCAGTTCTTC. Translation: CASSPLGSGTGNYNEQFF.

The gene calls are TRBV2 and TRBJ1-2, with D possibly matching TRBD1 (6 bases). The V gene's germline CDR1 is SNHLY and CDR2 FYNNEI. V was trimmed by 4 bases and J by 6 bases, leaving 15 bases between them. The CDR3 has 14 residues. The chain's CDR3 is CASSGQDAPNGYTF. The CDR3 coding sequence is TGTGCCAGCAGTGGACAGGATGCACCTAATGGCTACACCTTC.

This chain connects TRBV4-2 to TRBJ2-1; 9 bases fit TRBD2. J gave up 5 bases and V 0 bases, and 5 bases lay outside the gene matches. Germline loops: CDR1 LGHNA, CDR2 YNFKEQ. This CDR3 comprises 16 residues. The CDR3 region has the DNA TGTGCCAGCAGCCAAGAGGGGCTAGCGGGGAACAATGAGCAGTTCTTC. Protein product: CASSQEGLAGNNEQFF.

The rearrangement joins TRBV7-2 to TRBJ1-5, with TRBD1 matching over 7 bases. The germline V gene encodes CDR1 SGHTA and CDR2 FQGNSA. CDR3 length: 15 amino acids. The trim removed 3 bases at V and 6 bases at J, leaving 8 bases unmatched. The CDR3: CASSFLDRVVQPQHF. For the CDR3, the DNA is TGTGCCAGCAGCTTTTTAGACAGGGTAGTTCAGCCCCAGCATTTT.

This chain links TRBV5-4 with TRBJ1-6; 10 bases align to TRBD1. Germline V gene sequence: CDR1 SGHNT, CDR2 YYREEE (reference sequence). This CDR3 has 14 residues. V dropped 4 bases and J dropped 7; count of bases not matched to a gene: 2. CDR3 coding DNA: TGTGCCAGCAGCAGGGACAGGGGCAATTCACCCCTCCACTTT. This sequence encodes CASSRDRGNSPLHF.

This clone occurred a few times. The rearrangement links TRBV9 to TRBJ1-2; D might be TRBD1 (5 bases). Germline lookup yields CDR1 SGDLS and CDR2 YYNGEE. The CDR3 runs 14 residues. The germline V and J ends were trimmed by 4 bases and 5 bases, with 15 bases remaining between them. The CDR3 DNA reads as TGTGCCAGCAGCCAGATGGGGACTGGATATGGCTACACCTTC. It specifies CASSQMGTGYGYTF.

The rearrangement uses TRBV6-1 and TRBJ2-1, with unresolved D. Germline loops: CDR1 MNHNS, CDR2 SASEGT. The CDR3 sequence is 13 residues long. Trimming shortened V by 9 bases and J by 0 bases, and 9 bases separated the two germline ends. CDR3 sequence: CASLPFSYNEQFF. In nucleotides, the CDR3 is TGTGCCAGTCTTCCGTTCTCCTACAATGAGCAGTTCTTC.

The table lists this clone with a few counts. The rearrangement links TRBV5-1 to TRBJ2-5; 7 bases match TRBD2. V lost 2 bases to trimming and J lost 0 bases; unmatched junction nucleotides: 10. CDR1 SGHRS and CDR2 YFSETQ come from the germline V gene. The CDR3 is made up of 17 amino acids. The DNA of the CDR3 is TGCGCCAGCAGCTTCACCTCGGGGGGTTTTTACCAAGAGACCCAGTACTTC. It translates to CASSFTSGGFYQETQYF.